A single sample gave rise to the 20 T cell receptor beta chains below, sequenced in a study of technical replicates of blood from a handful of donors. Assay: immunoSEQ multiplex PCR; the TCRdb copy retains only in-frame clones and omits some. This sample yields about 68,000 clones, of which roughly 97% are seen a single time; roughly 0.25% belongs to the top ten. Material: T cells isolated from PBMCs. The origin of the receptors is a human donor in good health.

This chain links TRBV5-1 with TRBJ2-7; 10 positions agree with TRBD1. Looked up from germline, CDR1 is SGHRS and CDR2 is YFSETQ. V lost 5 bases and J lost 4; bases outside the gene matches: 9. The CDR3 has 15 residues. CDR3 loop: CASRAGTGATYEQYF. The CDR3 DNA is TGCGCCAGCAGGGCCGGGACAGGGGCTACTTACGAGCAGTACTTC.

The chain links TRBV19 to TRBJ1-5; 8 bases are shared with TRBD1. This CDR3 region has 16 residues. V lost 5 bases, J lost 0 bases, and 6 bases stayed unmatched. Germline assignment: CDR1 LNHDA and CDR2 SQIVND (reference sequence). The CDR3 sequence: CASSGDRIYSNQPQHF. CDR3 sequence (DNA): TGTGCCAGTAGTGGGGACAGGATCTATAGCAATCAGCCCCAGCATTTT.

The chain is built from TRBV29-1 and TRBJ2-1; the match to TRBD2 covers 10 bases. The CDR3 spans 16 residues. Germline trimming cut 3 bases from V and 5 bases from J; bases unmatched to any gene: 10. Germline assignment: CDR1 SQVTM and CDR2 ANQGSEA. The CDR3 nucleotides read TGCAGCGTTGAGGGGACTAGCGCCACACCCGACAATGAGCAGTTCTTC. Translating it yields CSVEGTSATPDNEQFF.

This clone has just one count. The rearrangement links TRBV7-6 to TRBJ2-7, with D possibly matching TRBD2 (5 bases). Germline V gives CDR1 SGHVS, CDR2 FNYEAQ. Deletions cut 3 bases from V and 1 base from J, with 10 bases between. The CDR3 is made up of 14 amino acids. The CDR3 region has the DNA TGTGCCAGCAGCTTTTCGAGCGGATCCTACGAGCAGTACTTC. It translates to CASSFSSGSYEQYF.

V usage is TRBV9 and J usage is TRBJ1-2; TRBD1 matches at 12 bases. V shed 3 bases, J shed 8 bases, and the junction held 11 bases outside the gene matches. Germline V CDR1 and CDR2: SGDLS, YYNGEE. This CDR3 region has 16 residues. CDR3 protein: CASSGGNRDRGQGYTF. The CDR3 DNA follows: TGTGCCAGCAGCGGAGGAAACCGGGACAGGGGGCAAGGCTACACCTTC.

V usage is TRBV9 and J usage is TRBJ1-1; D not certain. Trimming stripped 0 bases from V and 0 bases from J, with 15 bases between. The CDR3 is made up of 17 amino acids. CDR1 is SGDLS and CDR2 is YYNGEE in the germline V gene. The CDR3 region is CASSVASRGLMNTEAFF. The CDR3 DNA is TGTGCCAGCAGCGTAGCCTCGAGAGGACTTATGAACACTGAAGCTTTCTTT.

This sequence joins TRBV4-1 and TRBJ2-2; no firm D call. The germline CDR1 and CDR2 sequences are MGHRA and YSYEKL. This CDR3 has 15 residues. Trimming stripped 1 base from V and 2 bases from J, with 8 bases between. The CDR3 loop is CASSQVTDNTGELFF. The CDR3 DNA sequence: TGCGCCAGCAGCCAAGTTACAGACAACACCGGGGAGCTGTTTTTT.

The V and J genes are TRBV27 and TRBJ2-7; 7 nucleotides agree with TRBD2. Germline CDR1 MNHEY, CDR2 SMNVEV (reference sequence). The CDR3 is 16 amino acids. V lost 4 bases and J lost 4; bases outside the gene matches: 13. The CDR3 loop reads CASSSSRGEMEYEQYF. The CDR3 nucleotides are TGTGCCAGCAGTTCCTCTCGGGGGGAGATGGAGTACGAGCAGTACTTC.

The rearrangement joins TRBV4-1 to TRBJ2-3; the match to TRBD2 covers 8 bases. V lost 4 bases, J lost 0 bases, and 3 bases stayed unmatched. This CDR3 has 15 amino acids. Germline V gene lookup returns CDR1 MGHRA and CDR2 YSYEKL. The CDR3 DNA follows: TGCGCCAGCAGCCGACTAGCGACTAGCACAGATACGCAGTATTTT. Protein product: CASSRLATSTDTQYF.

The chain joins TRBV13 to TRBJ1-5, with D possibly being TRBD1 (6 bases). With 9 bases removed from V and 7 bases from J, the gap between germline ends came to 13 bases. Per the germline V gene, CDR1 is PRHDT and CDR2 is FYEKMQ (reference sequence). There are 12 residues in the CDR3. The CDR3 DNA is TGTGCCAGTTCAAGGGGGTACCAGCCCCAGCATTTT. As protein: CASSRGYQPQHF.

The V call is TRBV19, the J call TRBJ1-1; no reliable D call. Germline-derived CDR1 and CDR2 are LNHDA and SQIVND (reference sequence). V was shortened by 7 bases and J by 6 bases, with 9 bases between the two germline ends. The CDR3 sequence is 11 residues long. CDR3 amino acids: CASIQASEAFF. CDR3 sequence (DNA): TGTGCCAGTATTCAGGCATCTGAAGCTTTCTTT. Combining the CDR3 with reference TRBV19 and TRBJ1-1 gives the whole variable domain DGGITQSPKYLFRKEGQNVTLSCEQNLNHDAMYWYRQDPGQGLRLIYYSQIVNDFQKGDIAEGYSVSREKKESFPLTVTSAQKNPTAFYLCASIQASEAFFGQGTRLTVV.

This clone was detected once. The V call is TRBV10-3, the J call TRBJ1-5; 8 bases align to TRBD1. There are 16 residues in the CDR3. Germline trimming cut 0 bases from V and 4 bases from J; bases unmatched to any gene: 5. Looked up from germline, CDR1 is ENHRY and CDR2 is SYGVKD. Here the CDR3 reads CAISESGTGGNQPQHF. CDR3 DNA: TGTGCCATCAGTGAGTCAGGGACAGGAGGGAATCAGCCCCAGCATTTT.

The chain links TRBV4-3 to TRBJ2-5; possible D gene TRBD2, 5 bases. The CDR3 consists of 14 residues. Deletions cut 0 bases from V and 7 bases from J, with 12 bases between. Germline CDR1 is LGHNA and CDR2 is YSLEER. CDR3 residues: CASSQDISVGTQYF. The CDR3 nucleotides are TGCGCCAGCAGCCAAGATATTAGCGTTGGGACCCAGTACTTC.

This clone was seen only once. V is TRBV10-3 and J is TRBJ1-2; unclear D gene. This CDR3 has 15 amino acids. The ends were cut back, 2 bases at V and 1 base at J, with 11 bases in the middle. Germline-derived CDR1 and CDR2 are ENHRY and SYGVKD. Here the CDR3 DNA reads TGTGCCATCAGTGAGAGTGGGCAGCATAACTATGGCTACACCTTC. It translates to CAISESGQHNYGYTF.

This clone was detected only once. The V gene is TRBV9, the J gene TRBJ2-1; 11 bases align to TRBD2. Germline CDR1 and CDR2: SGDLS and YYNGEE. The CDR3 runs 16 residues. The V gene end was trimmed by 3 bases and the J gene end by 2 bases; junction bases not matched to a gene: 4. The CDR3 DNA reads as TGTGCCAGCAGCGGGCTAGCGGGAGGACCCTACAATGAGCAGTTCTTC. Encoded protein: CASSGLAGGPYNEQFF.

The chain combines TRBV29-1 with TRBJ2-1; D gene ambiguous. The CDR3 is made up of 12 amino acids. Between the trimmed V and J ends, which lost 4 bases and 3 bases, there was a span of 7 bases. Looked up from germline, CDR1 is SQVTM and CDR2 is ANQGSEA. The CDR3 nucleotides are TGCAGCGTTGTCGCAGGCTACAATGAGCAGTTCTTC. As protein: CSVVAGYNEQFF.

CDR3 amino acids: CASSGQGSYNEQFF. The CDR3, as DNA: TGTGCCAGTAGTGGACAGGGCTCCTACAATGAGCAGTTCTTC. The chain employs TRBV19 and TRBJ2-1, with TRBD1 matching over 8 bases. Germline CDR1 LNHDA, CDR2 SQIVND (reference sequence). The V and J ends lost 5 bases and 0 bases, in that order; junction bases with no gene match: 0. The CDR3 extends over 14 amino acids.

This clone was seen only a few times. The J gene is TRBJ2-5, the V gene TRBV5-5, with TRBD2 as a possible D gene (6 bases). Deletions cut 0 bases from V and 2 bases from J, with 11 bases between. Germline V gene lookup returns CDR1 SGHKS and CDR2 YYEKEE (reference sequence). The CDR3 has 15 residues. For the CDR3, the DNA is TGTGCCAGCAGCTTGGCGGGACTTGATCAAGAGACCCAGTACTTC. It is translated as CASSLAGLDQETQYF.

This rearrangement joins TRBV19 to TRBJ2-1, with TRBD2 as a possible D gene (6 bases). The germline gives CDR1 LNHDA, CDR2 SQIVND (reference sequence). V lost 3 bases, J lost 0 bases, and 15 bases lay in between. This CDR3 is built from 17 residues. The CDR3 DNA follows: TGTGCCAGTAGTATGTCTAGCGTAGTAAGCTCCTACAATGAGCAGTTCTTC. This translates into CASSMSSVVSSYNEQFF.

The V gene is TRBV2, the J gene TRBJ2-1; D perhaps matches TRBD1 (6 bases). V was shortened by 7 bases and J by 0 bases, with 7 bases between the two germline ends. The CDR3 extends over 13 amino acids. In germline, CDR1 is SNHLY, CDR2 FYNNEI. Here the CDR3 reads CASKGGSYNEQFF. In nucleotides, the CDR3 is TGTGCCAGCAAAGGGGGCTCCTACAATGAGCAGTTCTTC.